This TCR beta chain was profiled in a study of liver allograft versus peripheral blood T cells. The wider study: Recipients' peripheral blood T cell receptor repertoires were compared with those in transplanted livers.

The germline V gene has CDR1 MNHNS and CDR2 SASEGT. The CDR3 runs to 13 residues. Deletions cut 2 bases from V and 5 bases from J, with 9 bases between. Sample share makes this clonotype large. TCRdb redid the calling of the reads with MiXCR, one entry per CDR3 protein. The data hold 2,500 to 3,000 distinct CDR3 sequences, with more than 15% observed a single time. The sequence came from a human patient who had a liver transplant. Some T cells may have come from the graft donor. The V gene is TRBV6-1, the J gene TRBJ1-2, with D unclear. CDR3 protein: CASSEWQSYGYTF. DNA for the CDR3: TGTGCCAGCAGTGAATGGCAGTCTTATGGCTACACCTTC.